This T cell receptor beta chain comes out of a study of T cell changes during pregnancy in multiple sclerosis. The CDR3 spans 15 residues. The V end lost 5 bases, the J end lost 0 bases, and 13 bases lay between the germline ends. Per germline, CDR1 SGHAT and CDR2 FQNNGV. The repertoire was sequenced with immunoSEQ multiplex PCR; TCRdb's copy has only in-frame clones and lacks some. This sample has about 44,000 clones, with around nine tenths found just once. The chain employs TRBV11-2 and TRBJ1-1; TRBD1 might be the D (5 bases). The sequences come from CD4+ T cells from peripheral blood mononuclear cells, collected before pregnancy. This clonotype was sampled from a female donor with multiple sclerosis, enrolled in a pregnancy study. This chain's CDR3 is CASSPRGELNTEAFF. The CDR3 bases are TGTGCCAGCAGCCCCCGGGGGGAACTGAACACTGAAGCTTTCTTT. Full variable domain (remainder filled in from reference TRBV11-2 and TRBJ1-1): EAGVAQSPRYKIIEKRQSVAFWCNPISGHATLYWYQQILGQGPKLLIQFQNNGVVDDSQLPKDRFSAERLKGVDSTLKIQPAKLEDSAVYLCASSPRGELNTEAFFGQGTRLTVV.